This T cell receptor (beta chain) appears in the sequencing data of a study of blood T cell repertoires in COVID-19. Across the whole study: PBMCs, B-cell-depleted T cells, or T cells were the source of the cDNA or gDNA that made up the material.

The authors' processing: Amplification of reference gene primers was used by the study to estimate nucleated cell counts. Here immunoSEQ multiplex PCR was the method, and the copy in TCRdb shows in-frame clones only, minus some. D and trimming come from the DNA, and the V and J calls and clone size come from that table. The repertoire holds 150,000 to 200,000 clones, roughly nine tenths seen once, with less than 2% in the top ten. Trimming cost V 4 bases and J 5 bases; bases outside gene matches: 11. Per the germline V gene, CDR1 is SNHLY and CDR2 is FYNNEI. The CDR3 has 16 residues. The TCR comes from a man aged 18 to 29 who had recovered from COVID-19. V and J are TRBV2 and TRBJ2-5, with 9 bases matching TRBD1. Specimen: peripheral blood. This chain's CDR3 is CASSVAGTGMAETQYF. The CDR3 DNA reads as TGTGCCAGCAGTGTCGCCGGGACAGGGATGGCCGAGACCCAGTACTTC.